The source of this TCR beta chain is a study of blood T cells in healthy people across ages. With V trimmed by 2 bases and J by 9 bases, 3 bases remained unmatched. The CDR3 contains 13 residues. Germline assignment: CDR1 MNHEY and CDR2 SVGAGI. Healthy Caucasian individuals from Russia aged roughly 6 to 90 were enrolled as donors. The use of a sample-barcoded 5' primer and a J-beta primer mix characterized a second PCR of roughly 7 to 12 cycles. MiXCR, run by TCRdb on the 5' RACE reads, gives a single entry per CDR3 protein. In the table there are approximately 700,000 distinct CDR3 sequences, approximately 29% of which are singletons.

The source is a woman older than 75 in good health. J is TRBJ1-1 and V is TRBV6-5; 10 bases fit TRBD1. The source material was blood. CDR3 nucleotides: TGTGCCAGCAGTTACGGGACAGGGGATAAAGCTTTCTTT. This gives the protein CASSYGTGDKAFF.